This T cell receptor (beta chain) was identified in a study of CD8 T cells in Susac syndrome. General study findings and limits: That the number of individuals in its TCR sequencing and HLA analysis was relatively small was acknowledged by the study.

Trimming pared 1 base from V and 0 bases from J, leaving 10 bases between. CDR3 length: 16 amino acids. Germline CDR1 is SEHNR and CDR2 is FQNEAQ (reference sequence). With random hexamers, 0.5 to 1 ug RNA was reverse transcribed. Amplification of TCR beta CDR3 by immunoSEQ multiplex PCR spanned 54 Vbeta and 13 Jbeta. One entry per CDR3 protein results from TCRdb running MiXCR on the immunoSEQ multiplex PCR reads. The data show some 200,000 distinct CDR3 sequences, about 95% seen once. A remark on this clonotype: Its matching antigen is unknown.

Sequencing targeted TCR beta in blood CD8+ and CD4+ T cells. The multiple sclerosis controls were treatment-naive patients, and their relapsing-remitting disease was stable or active. This TCR came from a human donor with multiple sclerosis. Specimen: CD4+ T cells from PBMCs. The rearrangement joins TRBV7-9 to TRBJ1-5; D gene uncertain. CDR3 loop: CASSLGLGYSNQPQHF. Written as DNA, the CDR3 is TGTGCCAGCAGCTTAGGACTCGGGTATAGCAATCAGCCCCAGCATTTT. The full variable domain, in which reference TRBV7-9 and TRBJ1-5 provide the parts outside the CDR3, is DTGVSQNPRHKITKRGQNVTFRCDPISEHNRLYWYRQTLGQGPEFLTYFQNEAQLEKSRLLSDRFSAERPKGSFSTLEIQRTEQGDSAMYLCASSLGLGYSNQPQHFGDGTRLSIL.